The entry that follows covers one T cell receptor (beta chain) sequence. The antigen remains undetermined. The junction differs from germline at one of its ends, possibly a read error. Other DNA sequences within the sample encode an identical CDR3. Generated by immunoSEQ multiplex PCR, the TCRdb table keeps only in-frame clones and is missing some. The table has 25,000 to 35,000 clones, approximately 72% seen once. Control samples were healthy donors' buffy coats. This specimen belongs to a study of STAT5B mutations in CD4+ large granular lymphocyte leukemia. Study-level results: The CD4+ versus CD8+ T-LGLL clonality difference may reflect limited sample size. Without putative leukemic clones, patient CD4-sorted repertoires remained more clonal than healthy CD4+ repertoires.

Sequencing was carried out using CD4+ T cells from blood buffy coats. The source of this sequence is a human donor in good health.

The CDR3 DNA reads TGCGCCAGCAGCCTAGGACAGGGCGCCTACAATGAGCAGTTCTTC. Translating gives CASSLGQGAYNEQFF. The rearrangement uses TRBV7-7 and TRBJ2-1, with 8 nucleotides matching TRBD1. Germline V gene sequence: CDR1 SSHAT, CDR2 FNYEAQ (reference sequence). CDR3 length: 15 amino acids.